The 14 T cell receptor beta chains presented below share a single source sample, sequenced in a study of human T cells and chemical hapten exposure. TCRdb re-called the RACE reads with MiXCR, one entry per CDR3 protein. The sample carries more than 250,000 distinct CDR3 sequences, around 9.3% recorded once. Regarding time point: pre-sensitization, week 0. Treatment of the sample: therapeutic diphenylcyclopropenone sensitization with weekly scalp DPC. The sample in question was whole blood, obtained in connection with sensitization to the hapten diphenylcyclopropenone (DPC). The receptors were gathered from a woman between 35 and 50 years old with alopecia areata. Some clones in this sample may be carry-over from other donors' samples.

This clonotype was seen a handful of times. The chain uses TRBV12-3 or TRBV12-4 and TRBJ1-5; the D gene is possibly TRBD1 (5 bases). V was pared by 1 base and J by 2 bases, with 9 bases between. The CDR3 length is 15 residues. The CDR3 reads CASSLDWGGNQPQHF. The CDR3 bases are TGTGCCAGCAGTTTAGATTGGGGGGGCAATCAGCCCCAGCATTTT.

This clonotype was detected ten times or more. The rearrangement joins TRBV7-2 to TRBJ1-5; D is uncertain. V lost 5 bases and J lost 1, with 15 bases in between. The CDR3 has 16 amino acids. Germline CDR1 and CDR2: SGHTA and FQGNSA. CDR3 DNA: TGTGCCAGCAGCCAAAGTGGGGTGGAGAGCAATCAGCCCCAGCATTTT. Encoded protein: CASSQSGVESNQPQHF.

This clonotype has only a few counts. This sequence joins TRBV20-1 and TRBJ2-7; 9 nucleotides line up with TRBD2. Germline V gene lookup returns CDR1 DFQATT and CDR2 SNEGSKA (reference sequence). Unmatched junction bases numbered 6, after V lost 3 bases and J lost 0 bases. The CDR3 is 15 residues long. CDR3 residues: CSASAGGGNSYEQYF. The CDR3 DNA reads TGCAGTGCTAGCGCGGGAGGGGGCAACTCCTACGAGCAGTACTTC.

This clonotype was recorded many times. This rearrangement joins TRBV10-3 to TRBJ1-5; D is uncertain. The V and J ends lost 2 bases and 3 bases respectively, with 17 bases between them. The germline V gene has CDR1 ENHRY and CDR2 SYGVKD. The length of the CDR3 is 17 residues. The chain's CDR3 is CAISEQSLLRDNQPQHF. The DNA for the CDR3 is TGTGCCATCAGTGAGCAATCCCTTCTTCGGGACAATCAGCCCCAGCATTTT.

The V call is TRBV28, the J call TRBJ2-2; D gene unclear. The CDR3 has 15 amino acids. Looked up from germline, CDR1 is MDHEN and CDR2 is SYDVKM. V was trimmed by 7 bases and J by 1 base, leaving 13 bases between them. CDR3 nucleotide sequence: TGTGCCAGCATGACGTTGGCCAAGAACACCGGGGAGCTGTTTTTT. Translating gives CASMTLAKNTGELFF.

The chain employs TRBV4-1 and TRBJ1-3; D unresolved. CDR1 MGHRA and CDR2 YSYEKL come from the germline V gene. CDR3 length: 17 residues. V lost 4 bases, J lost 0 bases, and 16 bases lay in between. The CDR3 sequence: CASSLIHPSSSGNTIYF. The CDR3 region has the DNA TGCGCCAGCAGCCTCATCCACCCCTCGAGCTCTGGAAACACCATATATTTT.

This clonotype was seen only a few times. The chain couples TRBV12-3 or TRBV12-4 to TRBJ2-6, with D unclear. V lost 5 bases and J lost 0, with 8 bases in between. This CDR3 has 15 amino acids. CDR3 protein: CASSPENSGANVLTF. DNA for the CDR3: TGTGCCAGCAGTCCGGAGAACTCTGGGGCCAACGTCCTGACTTTC.

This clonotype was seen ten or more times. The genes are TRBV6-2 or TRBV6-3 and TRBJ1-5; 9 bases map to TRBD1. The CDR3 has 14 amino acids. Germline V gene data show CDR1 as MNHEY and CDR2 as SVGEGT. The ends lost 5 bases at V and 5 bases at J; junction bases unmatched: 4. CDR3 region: CASSRTGDYQPQHF. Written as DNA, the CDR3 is TGTGCCAGCAGTCGGACAGGGGATTATCAGCCCCAGCATTTT.

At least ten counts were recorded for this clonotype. The CDR3 coding sequence is TGTGCCAGCAGCGCCGGGACGGGCCCCTACGAGCAGTACTTC. It yields the protein CASSAGTGPYEQYF. The V call is TRBV7-3, the J call TRBJ2-7; D is tentatively TRBD1 or TRBD2 (5 bases each). CDR1 and CDR2 from the germline V gene are SGHTA and FQGTGA. V was shortened by 5 bases and J by 2 bases, with 13 bases between the two germline ends. CDR3 size: 14 residues.

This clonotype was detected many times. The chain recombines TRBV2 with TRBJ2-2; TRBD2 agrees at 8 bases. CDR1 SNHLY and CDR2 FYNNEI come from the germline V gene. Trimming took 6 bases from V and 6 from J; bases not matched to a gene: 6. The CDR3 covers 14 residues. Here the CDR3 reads CASRGAGASGELFF. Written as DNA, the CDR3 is TGTGCCAGCAGGGGAGCGGGAGCTTCCGGGGAGCTGTTTTTT.

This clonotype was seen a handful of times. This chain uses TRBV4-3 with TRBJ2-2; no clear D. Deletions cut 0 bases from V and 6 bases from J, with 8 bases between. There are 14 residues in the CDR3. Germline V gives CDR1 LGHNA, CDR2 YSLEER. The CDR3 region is CASSQDNPPGELFF. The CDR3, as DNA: TGCGCCAGCAGCCAAGATAATCCGCCCGGGGAGCTGTTTTTT.

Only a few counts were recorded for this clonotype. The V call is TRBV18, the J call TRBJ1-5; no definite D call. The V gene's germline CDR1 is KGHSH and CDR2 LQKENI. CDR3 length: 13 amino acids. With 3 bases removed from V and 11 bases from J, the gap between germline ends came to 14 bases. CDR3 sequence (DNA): TGTGCCAGCTCACCCAACGGCGAGGTGTCCCAGCATTTT. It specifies CASSPNGEVSQHF. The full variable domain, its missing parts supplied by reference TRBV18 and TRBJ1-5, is NAGVMQNPRHLVRRRGQEARLRCSPMKGHSHVYWYRQLPEEGLKFMVYLQKENIIDESGMPKERFSAEFPKEGPSILRIQQVVRGDSAAYFCASSPNGEVSQHFGDGTRLSIL.

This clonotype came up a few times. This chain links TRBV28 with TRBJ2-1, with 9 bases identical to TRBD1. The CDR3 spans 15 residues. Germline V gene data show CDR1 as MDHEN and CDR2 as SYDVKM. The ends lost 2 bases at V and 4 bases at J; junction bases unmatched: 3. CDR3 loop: CASSLDRGYYNEQFF. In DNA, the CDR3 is TGTGCCAGCAGTTTAGACAGGGGGTATTACAATGAGCAGTTCTTC.

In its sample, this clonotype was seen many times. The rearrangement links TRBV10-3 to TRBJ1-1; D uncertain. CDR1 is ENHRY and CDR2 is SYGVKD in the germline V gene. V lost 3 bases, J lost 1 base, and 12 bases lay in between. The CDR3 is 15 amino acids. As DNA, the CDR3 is TGTGCCATCAGTGAACATGCGGGCAGGAACACTGAAGCTTTCTTT. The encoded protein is CAISEHAGRNTEAFF.